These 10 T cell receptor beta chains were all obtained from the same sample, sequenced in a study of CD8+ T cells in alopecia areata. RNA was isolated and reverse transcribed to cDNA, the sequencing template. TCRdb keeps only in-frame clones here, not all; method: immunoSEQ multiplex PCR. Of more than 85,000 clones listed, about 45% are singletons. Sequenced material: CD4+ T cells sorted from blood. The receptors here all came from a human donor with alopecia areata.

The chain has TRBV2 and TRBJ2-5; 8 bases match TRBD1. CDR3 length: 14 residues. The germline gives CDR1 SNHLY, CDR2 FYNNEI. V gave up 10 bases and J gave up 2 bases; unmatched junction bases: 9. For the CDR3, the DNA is TGTGCCACCTCAACGCGGACAGGGCAAGAGACCCAGTACTTC. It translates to CATSTRTGQETQYF.

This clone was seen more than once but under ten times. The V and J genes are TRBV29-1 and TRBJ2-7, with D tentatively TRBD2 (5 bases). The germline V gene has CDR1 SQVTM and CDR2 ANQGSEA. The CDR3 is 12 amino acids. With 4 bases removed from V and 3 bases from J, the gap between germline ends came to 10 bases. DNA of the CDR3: TGCAGCGTTGGACCGGGGAACTACGAGCAGTACTTC. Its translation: CSVGPGNYEQYF.

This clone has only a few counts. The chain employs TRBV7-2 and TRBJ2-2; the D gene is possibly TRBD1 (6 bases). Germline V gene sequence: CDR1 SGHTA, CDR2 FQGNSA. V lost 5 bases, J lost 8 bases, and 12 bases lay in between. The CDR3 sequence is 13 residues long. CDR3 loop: CASSRQAVGELFF. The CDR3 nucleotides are TGTGCCAGCAGCCGACAGGCGGTAGGGGAGCTGTTTTTT.

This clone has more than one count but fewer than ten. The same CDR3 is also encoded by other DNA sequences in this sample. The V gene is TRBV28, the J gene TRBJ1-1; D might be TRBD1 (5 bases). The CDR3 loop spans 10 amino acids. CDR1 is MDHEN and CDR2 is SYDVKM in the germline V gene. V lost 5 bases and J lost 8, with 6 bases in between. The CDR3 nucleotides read TGTGCCAGCAGTGACAGAGAAGCTTTCTTT. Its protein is CASSDREAFF.

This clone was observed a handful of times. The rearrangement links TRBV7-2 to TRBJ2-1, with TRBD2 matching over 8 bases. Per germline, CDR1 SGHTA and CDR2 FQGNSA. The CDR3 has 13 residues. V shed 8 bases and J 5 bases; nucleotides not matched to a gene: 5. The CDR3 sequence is CASGTSGNNEQFF. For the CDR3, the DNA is TGTGCCAGCGGTACTAGCGGAAACAATGAGCAGTTCTTC.

In DNA, the CDR3 is TGCAGCGTGGGGGACCGGTTTGGGACCCAGTACTTC. This encodes CSVGDRFGTQYF. V gene TRBV29-1 combines with J gene TRBJ2-5, with D perhaps TRBD1 or TRBD2 (5 bases each). Germline values: CDR1 SQVTM, CDR2 ANQGSEA. The CDR3 totals 12 residues. V gave up 6 bases and J gave up 7 bases, with 15 bases separating them. Complete variable domain (other parts from reference TRBV29-1 and TRBJ2-5): SAVISQKPSRDICQRGTSLTIQCQVDSQVTMMFWYRQQPGQSLTLIATANQGSEATYESGFVIDKFPISRPNLTFSTLTVSNMSPEDSSIYLCSVGDRFGTQYFGPGTRLLVL.

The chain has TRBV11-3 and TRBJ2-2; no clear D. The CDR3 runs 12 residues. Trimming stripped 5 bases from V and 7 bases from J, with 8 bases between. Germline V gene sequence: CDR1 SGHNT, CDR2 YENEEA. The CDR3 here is CASSKADGELFF. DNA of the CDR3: TGTGCCAGCAGCAAAGCCGACGGGGAGCTGTTTTTT.

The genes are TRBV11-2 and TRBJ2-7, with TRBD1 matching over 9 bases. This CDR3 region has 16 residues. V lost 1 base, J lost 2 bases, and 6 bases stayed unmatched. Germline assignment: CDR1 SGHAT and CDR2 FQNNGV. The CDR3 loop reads CASSLVGRTGAYEQYF. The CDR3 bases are TGTGCCAGCAGCTTAGTCGGCCGGACAGGGGCCTACGAGCAGTACTTC. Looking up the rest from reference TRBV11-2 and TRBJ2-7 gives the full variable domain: EAGVAQSPRYKIIEKRQSVAFWCNPISGHATLYWYQQILGQGPKLLIQFQNNGVVDDSQLPKDRFSAERLKGVDSTLKIQPAKLEDSAVYLCASSLVGRTGAYEQYFGPGTRLTVT.

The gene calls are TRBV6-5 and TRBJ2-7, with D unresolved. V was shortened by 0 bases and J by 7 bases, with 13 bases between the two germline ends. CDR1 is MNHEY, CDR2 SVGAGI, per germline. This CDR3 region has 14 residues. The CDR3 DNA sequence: TGTGCCAGCAGTTACTCTAGGAACCTTGGGGAGCAGTACTTC. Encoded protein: CASSYSRNLGEQYF.

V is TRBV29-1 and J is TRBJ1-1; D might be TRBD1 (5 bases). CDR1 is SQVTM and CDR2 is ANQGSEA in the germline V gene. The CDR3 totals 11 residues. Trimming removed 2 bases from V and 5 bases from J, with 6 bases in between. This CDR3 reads CSVESGTEAFF. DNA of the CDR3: TGCAGCGTTGAATCAGGGACTGAAGCTTTCTTT.